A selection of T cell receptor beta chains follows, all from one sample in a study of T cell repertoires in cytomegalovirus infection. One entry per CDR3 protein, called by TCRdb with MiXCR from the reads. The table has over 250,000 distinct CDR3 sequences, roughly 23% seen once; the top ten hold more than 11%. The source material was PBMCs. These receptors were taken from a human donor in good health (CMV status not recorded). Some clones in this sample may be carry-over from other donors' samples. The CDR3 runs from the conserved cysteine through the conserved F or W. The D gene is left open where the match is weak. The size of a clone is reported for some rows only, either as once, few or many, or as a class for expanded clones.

TGTGCCACCAGCGTAGCAGGCGGGACTGAAGCTTTCTTT | CATSVAGGTEAFF | . | TRBV15 | . | TRBJ1-1
TGTGCCAGCAGTTTTCTTTTAGCTACTGAAGCTTTCTTT | CASSFLLATEAFF | . | TRBV12-3/TRBV12-4 | . | TRBJ1-1
TGTGCCAGCAGTTTCGGGGGGGCCTACAATGAGCAGTTCTTC | CASSFGGAYNEQFF | TRBD2 | TRBV7-2 | many | TRBJ2-1
TGTGCCAGCAGTGGCAAACAGGGATTTGGCAATCAGCCCCAGCATTTT | CASSGKQGFGNQPQHF | . | TRBV28 | . | TRBJ1-5
TGTGCCAGCAGCATCCAGGGGGCAGGTTTGAACACTGAAGCTTTCTTT | CASSIQGAGLNTEAFF | TRBD1 | TRBV7-2 | many | TRBJ1-1
TGTGCCAGCAGCTTACGGGCCAACCCTTGGGACGAGCAGTACTTC | CASSLRANPWDEQYF | . | TRBV7-2 | . | TRBJ2-7
TGTGCCAGCAGACTAGGGAGTTCAGATACGCAGTATTTT | CASRLGSSDTQYF | . | TRBV7-9 | . | TRBJ2-3
TGCAGCGTTGGTCTAGCGGGAGGGGACGTGTACTTC | CSVGLAGGDVYF | TRBD2 | TRBV29-1 | . | TRBJ2-7
TGTGCCAGCAGCCCCTTTCGGGGGGCGTCAGCTTTCTTT | CASSPFRGASAFF | . | TRBV7-2 | . | TRBJ1-1
TGTGCCAGCAGCCGAAGGGTAAGCGGGACGCTCACAGATACGCAGTATTTT | CASSRRVSGTLTDTQYF | TRBD2 | TRBV7-2 | many | TRBJ2-3
TGTGCCAGCAGCTTGGATCTTAGCACAGATACGCAGTATTTT | CASSLDLSTDTQYF | . | TRBV5-6 | . | TRBJ2-3